These 25 T cell receptor beta chains were all obtained from the same sample, sequenced in a study of T cells in women clearing cervical HPV infection. Sequenced by immunoSEQ multiplex PCR; TCRdb stores in-frame clones only, minus some. The sample totals approximately 44,000 clones. The sequencing sample was made of blood buffy coat. Source of these receptors: a woman aged 18-70 years with a cervical HPV16 infection that either progressed to CIN3+ or cleared (not recorded which).

A remark on this clone: The CDR3 end is not reached by the read, which stops 3 residues before it; the germline J gene fills it in. This chain links TRBV19 with TRBJ1-1; 8 nucleotides line up with TRBD1. V lost 7 bases and J lost 6; bases outside the gene matches: 10. CDR3 length equals 14 residues. The germline CDR1 and CDR2 sequences are LNHDA and SQIVND (reference sequence). The sequenced part of the CDR3 DNA is TGTGCCAGTACCGAAGGACAGGGAGATCCTGAA. Residues: CASTEGQGDPE. The complete CDR3 protein is CASTEGQGDPEAFF.

Regarding this clone: From the germline J gene comes the end of the CDR3, since the read stops 3 residues before it. This chain connects TRBV6-2 or TRBV6-3 to TRBJ1-2; D remains unclear. The CDR3 totals 13 residues. Germline V gene lookup returns CDR1 MNHEY and CDR2 SVGEGT. V was cut by 2 bases and J by 3 bases, with 7 bases left in between. CDR3 bases read: TGTGCCAGCAGTTACCAGGCCGACTATGGC. It specifies CASSYQADYG. The whole CDR3 region reads CASSYQADYGYTF.

Note on this clone: The read is 3 residues too short to cover the CDR3 end, so that end is filled in from the germline J gene. The rearrangement links TRBV19 to TRBJ1-1; the D is unclear. CDR3 length equals 12 residues. The V and J ends lost 3 bases and 7 bases respectively, with 9 bases between them. Germline CDR1 is LNHDA and CDR2 is SQIVND (reference sequence). The CDR3 loop is CASSIGYSEAFF. The CDR3 DNA, read in part, is TGTGCCAGTAGTATCGGTTATAGTGAA.

Comments on this clone: From the germline J gene comes the end of the CDR3, since the read stops 3 residues before it. V gene TRBV20-1 combines with J gene TRBJ2-5, with a weak D call TRBD1 (5 bases). The CDR3 is made up of 12 amino acids. Deletions cut 0 bases from V and 6 bases from J, with 8 bases between. The germline V gene encodes CDR1 DFQATT and CDR2 SNEGSKA (reference sequence). CDR3 DNA (partial): TGCAGTGCTAGAGACAGGGCACAGACC. Its translation is CSARDRAQT. The CDR3 reads in full as CSARDRAQTQYF.

As concerns this clone: Read sequence stops 3 residues before the CDR3 end, and the germline J gene provides the missing end. The chain has TRBV5-4 and TRBJ2-7, with 10 bases aligning to TRBD1. Looked up from germline, CDR1 is SGHNT and CDR2 is YYREEE (reference sequence). The trim removed 0 bases at V and 5 bases at J, leaving 8 bases unmatched. The CDR3 runs to 16 residues. CDR3 DNA, as far as it was read: TGTGCCAGCAGCTTGGGGATGAGACAGGGGGCTAACGAG. This codes for CASSLGMRQGANE. In full, the CDR3 is CASSLGMRQGANEQYF.

A remark on this clone: The read halts 3 residues ahead of the CDR3 end, with the missing end drawn from the germline J gene. The chain recombines TRBV2 with TRBJ1-5; 8 bases line up with TRBD1. This CDR3 has 17 residues. V dropped 4 bases and J dropped 4; count of bases not matched to a gene: 12. Germline V gene lookup returns CDR1 SNHLY and CDR2 FYNNEI. CDR3 sequence: CASSGGTGRHLNQPQHF. Incomplete CDR3 DNA: TGTGCCAGCAGTGGAGGGACAGGCCGCCACTTAAATCAGCCC.

For this clone: The CDR3 end is not reached by the read, which stops 3 residues before it; the germline J gene fills it in. This chain links TRBV19 with TRBJ1-2; tentative D call: TRBD1 (6 bases). Germline lookup yields CDR1 LNHDA and CDR2 SQIVND (reference sequence). The CDR3 loop spans 17 amino acids. V was clipped by 7 bases and J by 7 bases, with 28 bases between them. This CDR3 is CASTNTGFWVGIGGYTF. CDR3 DNA (partial): TGTGCCAGTACCAATACAGGGTTCTGGGTAGGAATTGGTGGC.

The CDR3 sequence: CASISIRGKTEAFF. The CDR3 DNA, read in part, is TGTGCCAGCATTTCAATTAGGGGGAAGACTGAA. The chain carries TRBV11-2 and TRBJ1-1; tentative D call: TRBD1 (6 bases). The read stops 3 residues short of the end of the CDR3; the missing end is completed from the germline J gene. V lost 7 bases to trimming and J lost 5 bases, with 17 bases between them. Germline CDR1 reads SGHAT; CDR2 reads FQNNGV. The CDR3 consists of 14 residues.

Concerning this clone: The read terminates 3 residues before the CDR3 end, so the remaining end is supplied by the germline J gene. V usage is TRBV18 and J usage is TRBJ1-1; unclear D gene. This CDR3 has 14 amino acids. CDR1 and CDR2 (germline): KGHSH, LQKENI. V was pared by 3 bases and J by 3 bases, with 11 bases between. The CDR3 loop is CASSPLRSDTEAFF. The covered CDR3 bases are TGTGCCAGCTCACCTCTCCGGTCCGACACTGAA. Supplemented by reference TRBV18 and TRBJ1-1, the full variable domain reads NAGVMQNPRHLVRRRGQEARLRCSPMKGHSHVYWYRQLPEEGLKFMVYLQKENIIDESGMPKERFSAEFPKEGPSILRIQQVVRGDSAAYFCASSPLRSDTEAFFGQGTRLTVV.

In the case of this clone: The read ends 3 residues shy of where the CDR3 ends; the end is completed using the germline J gene. The chain uses TRBV7-2 and TRBJ1-1, with 9 nucleotides matching TRBD1. This CDR3 has 14 amino acids. Per germline, CDR1 SGHTA and CDR2 FQGNSA. With 9 bases clipped from V and 1 base from J, the junction kept 6 bases outside the gene matches. Here the CDR3 reads CASRRDRANTEAFF. CDR3 bases read: TGTGCCAGTCGTAGGGACAGGGCGAACACTGAA.

Note on this clone: From the germline J gene comes the end of the CDR3, since the read stops 3 residues before it. The V and J genes are TRBV7-2 and TRBJ2-5; D is possibly TRBD2 (5 bases). Germline values: CDR1 SGHTA, CDR2 FQGNSA. The length of the CDR3 is 14 residues. V lost 5 bases and J lost 1, with 11 bases in between. The part of the CDR3 DNA that was read is TGTGCCAGCAGCCTCGGGGTTCGCCAAGAGACC. As protein: CASSLGVRQET. The complete CDR3 reads CASSLGVRQETQYF.

Concerning this clone itself: The DNA ends 3 residues before the CDR3 does, and the rest of the CDR3 is filled in from the germline J gene. The chain recombines TRBV7-3 with TRBJ2-1; TRBD2 agrees at 11 bases. The V gene's germline CDR1 is SGHTA and CDR2 FQGTGA. CDR3 length: 15 residues. With 5 bases clipped from V and 3 bases from J, the junction kept 3 bases outside the gene matches. The covered CDR3 bases are TGTGCCAGCAGCCCTAGCGGGGGGCTCTACAATGAG. It yields the protein CASSPSGGLYNE. The entire CDR3 protein is CASSPSGGLYNEQFF.

The CDR3 bases that were read are TGTGCCAGCCTCAGGGGCCAAACTAATGAAAAA. Amino acids: CASLRGQTNEK. The whole CDR3 region reads CASLRGQTNEKLFF. The J gene is TRBJ1-4, the V gene TRBV18; perhaps TRBD1 as D (6 bases). The sequenced fragment ends 3 residues before the CDR3 boundary, so the rest is inferred from the germline J gene. CDR1 KGHSH and CDR2 LQKENI come from the germline V gene. This CDR3 comprises 14 residues. The V gene lost 8 bases and the J gene lost 1 base, with 11 bases spanning the gap.

As concerns this clone: Read data end 3 residues before the CDR3 end; the end is taken from the germline J gene. The chain employs TRBV4-1 and TRBJ2-3; D may be TRBD2 (6 bases). CDR3 size: 15 residues. The ends were cut back, 0 bases at V and 6 bases at J, with 13 bases in the middle. Germline CDR1 and CDR2: MGHRA and YSYEKL. CDR3 amino acids: CASSQDGSSGDTQYF. CDR3 DNA, as far as it was read: TGCGCCAGCAGCCAAGACGGGAGTTCGGGGGATACG.

To note about this clone: Read data end 3 residues before the CDR3 end; the end is taken from the germline J gene. The V call is TRBV2, the J call TRBJ2-1, with a possible D match to TRBD1 (6 bases). V lost 2 bases, J lost 5 bases, and 10 bases lay in between. This CDR3 is 14 amino acids long. CDR1 and CDR2 (germline): SNHLY, FYNNEI. Partial CDR3 DNA: TGTGCCAGCAGTGAACACCAGGGGAACAATGAG. Protein product: CASSEHQGNNE. The CDR3 in full is CASSEHQGNNEQFF.

Notes on this clone: Coverage ceases 3 residues before the CDR3 finishes, and the germline J gene fills in the end. The rearrangement uses TRBV30 and TRBJ2-5; D might be TRBD2 (5 bases). This CDR3 is 13 amino acids long. The ends were cut back, 2 bases at V and 2 bases at J, with 9 bases in the middle. The V gene's germline CDR1 is GTSNPN and CDR2 SVGIG (reference sequence). CDR3 DNA, as far as it was read: TGTGCCTGGAGTAGGACTGGGCAAGAGACC. Its protein product is CAWSRTGQET. The entire CDR3 is CAWSRTGQETQYF.

A note on this clone: The CDR3 extends 3 residues past the end of the read, so its final part is completed from the germline J gene. The genes are TRBV7-3 and TRBJ1-4; weak D call: TRBD1 (6 bases). In germline, CDR1 is SGHTA, CDR2 FQGTGA. The CDR3 sequence is 15 residues long. With 5 bases removed from V and 3 bases from J, the gap between germline ends came to 13 bases. CDR3 bases read: TGTGCCAGCAGCCCGAGACAGGCGTCTAATGAAAAA. Amino acids: CASSPRQASNEK. The CDR3 reads in full as CASSPRQASNEKLFF. Complete variable domain (other parts from reference TRBV7-3 and TRBJ1-4): GAGVSQTPSNKVTEKGKYVELRCDPISGHTALYWYRQSLGQGPEFLIYFQGTGAADDSGLPNDRFFAVRPEGSVSTLKIQRTERGDSAVYLCASSPRQASNEKLFFGSGTQLSVL.

To note about this clone: Read coverage stops 3 residues before the CDR3 terminus; the germline J gene supplies the remainder. The chain couples TRBV19 to TRBJ1-6; D not certain. CDR3 length: 14 residues. Germline CDR1 LNHDA, CDR2 SQIVND (reference sequence). V dropped 9 bases and J dropped 8 bases, with 17 bases sitting between them. The part of the CDR3 DNA that was read is TGTGCCAGATTCTCGACAAGAGGTGATTCACCC. Translated, it gives CARFSTRGDSP. The whole CDR3 protein reads CARFSTRGDSPLHF.

On this clone: The read ends 3 residues shy of where the CDR3 ends; the end is completed using the germline J gene. J is TRBJ2-5 and V is TRBV10-1; possibly TRBD2 for D (6 bases). The germline V and J ends were trimmed by 4 bases and 3 bases, with 18 bases remaining between them. Germline CDR1 is WNHNN and CDR2 is SYGVQD (reference sequence). This CDR3 has 16 amino acids. CDR3 in amino acids: CASSGGDLGVEETQYF. CDR3 DNA, as far as it was read: TGCGCCAGCAGTGGCGGGGACCTAGGGGTGGAAGAGACC.

As for this clone: Read data end 3 residues before the CDR3 end; the end is taken from the germline J gene. The V call is TRBV5-1, the J call TRBJ2-7; 8 bases are a match to TRBD1. V shed 3 bases and J 2 bases; nucleotides not matched to a gene: 4. The CDR3 is 14 residues long. Germline V gives CDR1 SGHRS, CDR2 YFSETQ. The CDR3 is CASSSGQGTYEQYF. The CDR3 bases that were read are TGCGCCAGCAGCTCTGGACAGGGTACCTACGAG.

In regard to this clone: The read ends 3 residues early relative to the CDR3; the germline J gene fills the gap. The chain has TRBV4-1 and TRBJ2-3, with 9 bases fitting TRBD2. Germline-derived CDR1 and CDR2 are MGHRA and YSYEKL. The junction had 8 bases not matched to a gene; V was cut back by 1 base and J by 6 bases. The CDR3 is 16 residues long. Here the CDR3 reads CASSQGKIAGADTQYF. The CDR3 DNA, read in part, is TGCGCCAGCAGCCAAGGAAAAATAGCGGGGGCCGATACG.

On this clone: The read ends 3 residues early relative to the CDR3; the germline J gene fills the gap. V is TRBV12-3 or TRBV12-4 and J is TRBJ1-2; D is possibly TRBD1 (6 bases). The CDR3 runs 13 residues. Trimming pared 6 bases from V and 0 bases from J, leaving 8 bases between. CDR3 in amino acids: CASSGTTNYGYTF. The sequenced part of the CDR3 DNA is TGTGCCAGCAGCGGGACAACTAACTATGGC.

To note about this clone: The CDR3 end lies 3 residues beyond the end of the read and is filled in from the germline J gene. This chain connects TRBV19 to TRBJ1-2, with TRBD1 matching 10 bases. This CDR3 region has 14 residues. V shed 4 bases and J 6 bases; nucleotides not matched to a gene: 5. Germline lookup yields CDR1 LNHDA and CDR2 SQIVND (reference sequence). CDR3 residues: CASSTRDRGDGYTF. The sequenced part of the CDR3 DNA is TGTGCCAGTAGTACTAGGGACAGGGGAGATGGC.

With respect to this clone: The read stops 3 residues short of the end of the CDR3; the missing end is completed from the germline J gene. The V gene is TRBV20-1, the J gene TRBJ2-7; 7 positions match TRBD2. Unmatched junction bases numbered 7, after V lost 3 bases and J lost 5 bases. From germline, CDR1 is DFQATT and CDR2 SNEGSKA (reference sequence). The CDR3 spans 13 residues. CDR3: CSARRREFHEQYF. The sequenced CDR3 bases are TGCAGTGCTAGGCGGCGGGAGTTCCACGAG.

Points on this clone: From the germline J gene comes the end of the CDR3, since the read stops 3 residues before it. V is TRBV12-5 and J is TRBJ2-2; the match to TRBD1 covers 7 bases. Looked up from germline, CDR1 is LGHNT and CDR2 is FRNRAP. This CDR3 comprises 17 residues. V lost 2 bases, J lost 1 base, and 7 bases stayed unmatched. CDR3 loop: CASGLRPWTGNTGELFF. The CDR3 bases that were read are TGTGCTAGTGGTTTGAGGCCGTGGACAGGGAACACCGGGGAG.